This T cell receptor beta chain emerged from a study of shared clonotypes between healthy human individuals. About the research overall: Serving as donors were two women and a few men, whose ages spanned 18 to 49. General study points: Measured sharing among donors was expected to vary with sequencing depth. As a rule, naive subsets had a larger estimated richness than memory subsets.

Generated by immunoSEQ multiplex PCR, the TCRdb table keeps only in-frame clones and is missing some. The data show some 630,000 clones, with 96% seen just once and less than 0.13% held by the top ten. With regard to this clone: What it binds is unknown.

Germline loops: CDR1 MDHEN, CDR2 SYDVKM. CDR3 length equals 14 residues. The V end was cut by 3 bases, the J end by 7 bases, with 13 bases between. Terminally differentiated effector memory CD45RA+ cells were excluded from the naive CD8 cells, which were CD45RO-negative and positively selected for CCR7. The chain employs TRBV28 and TRBJ1-5, with D possibly TRBD1 on 5 matching bases. The sequencing sample was made of naive CD8+ T cells sorted from blood. The sequence was collected from a woman in her 30s in good health. CDR3 loop: CASSFSGMRQPQHF. The CDR3 bases are TGTGCCAGCAGTTTTTCAGGGATGAGGCAGCCCCAGCATTTT.